One T cell receptor beta chain is described in this entry. This record comes from a study of cytomegalovirus exposure and HLA in healthy donors. Primers for the PCR totalled 60 Vbeta and 13 Jbeta. Profiling relied on immunoSEQ multiplex PCR, and the TCRdb table lists in-frame clones only, not all of them. The table includes roughly 87,000 clones, just under 75% detected once. Germline V gene data show CDR1 as SGHDT and CDR2 as YYEEEE. Trimming left V 1 base short and J 6 bases short, with 7 bases between. The CDR3 extends over 12 amino acids. The clonotype comes from a man aged 55-75 years in good health and CMV-seronegative. V and J are TRBV5-6 and TRBJ1-2, with unresolved D. Source material: PBMCs. CDR3 protein: CASSLRRDGYTF. The CDR3 DNA reads as TGTGCCAGCAGCTTGAGGCGGGATGGCTACACCTTC.